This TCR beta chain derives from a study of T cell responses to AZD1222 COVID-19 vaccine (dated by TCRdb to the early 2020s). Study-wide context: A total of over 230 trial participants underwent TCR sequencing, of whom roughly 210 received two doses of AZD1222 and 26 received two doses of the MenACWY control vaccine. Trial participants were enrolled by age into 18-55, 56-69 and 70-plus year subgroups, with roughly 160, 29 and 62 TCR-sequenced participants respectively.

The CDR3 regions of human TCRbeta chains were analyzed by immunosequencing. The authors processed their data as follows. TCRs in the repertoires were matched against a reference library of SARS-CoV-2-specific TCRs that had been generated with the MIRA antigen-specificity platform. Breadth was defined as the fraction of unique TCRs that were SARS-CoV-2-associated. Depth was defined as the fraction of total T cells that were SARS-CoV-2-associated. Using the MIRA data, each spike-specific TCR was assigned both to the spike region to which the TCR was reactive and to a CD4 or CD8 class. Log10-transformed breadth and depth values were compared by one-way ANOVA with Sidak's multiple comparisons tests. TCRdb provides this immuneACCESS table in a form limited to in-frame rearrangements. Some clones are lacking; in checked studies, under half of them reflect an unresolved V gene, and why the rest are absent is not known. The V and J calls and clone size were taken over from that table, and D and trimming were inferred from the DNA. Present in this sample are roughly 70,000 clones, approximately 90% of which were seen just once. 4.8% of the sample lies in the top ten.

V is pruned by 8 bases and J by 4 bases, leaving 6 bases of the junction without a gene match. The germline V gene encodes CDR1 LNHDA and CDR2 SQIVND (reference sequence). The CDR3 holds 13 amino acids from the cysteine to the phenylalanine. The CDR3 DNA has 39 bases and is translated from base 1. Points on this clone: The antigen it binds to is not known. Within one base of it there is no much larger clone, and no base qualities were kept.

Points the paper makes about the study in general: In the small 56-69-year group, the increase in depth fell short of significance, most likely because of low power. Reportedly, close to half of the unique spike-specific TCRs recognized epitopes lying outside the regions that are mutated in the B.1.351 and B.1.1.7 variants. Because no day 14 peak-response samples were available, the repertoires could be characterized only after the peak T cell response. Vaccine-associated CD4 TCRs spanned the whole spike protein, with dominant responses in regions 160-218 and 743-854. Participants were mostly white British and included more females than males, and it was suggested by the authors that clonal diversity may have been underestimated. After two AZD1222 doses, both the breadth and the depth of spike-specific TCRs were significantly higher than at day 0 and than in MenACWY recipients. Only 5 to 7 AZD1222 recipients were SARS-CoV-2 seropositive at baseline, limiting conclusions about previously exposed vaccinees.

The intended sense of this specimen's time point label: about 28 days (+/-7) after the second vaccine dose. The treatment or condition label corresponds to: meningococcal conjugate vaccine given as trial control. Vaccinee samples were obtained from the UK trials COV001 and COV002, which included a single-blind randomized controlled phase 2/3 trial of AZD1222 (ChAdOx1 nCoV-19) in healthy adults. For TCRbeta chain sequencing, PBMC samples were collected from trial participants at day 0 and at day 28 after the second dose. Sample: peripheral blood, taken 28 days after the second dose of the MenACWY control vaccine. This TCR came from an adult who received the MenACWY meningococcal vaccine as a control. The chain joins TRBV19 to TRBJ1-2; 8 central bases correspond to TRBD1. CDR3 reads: CASAQGAIYGYTF. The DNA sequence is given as TGTGCCAGTGCCCAGGGGGCAATCTATGGCTACACCTTC.